Listed here are 22 T cell receptor beta chains from one sample, sequenced in a study of cytomegalovirus exposure and HLA in healthy donors. PCR employed 60 Vbeta and 13 Jbeta primers. Generated by immunoSEQ multiplex PCR, the TCRdb table keeps only in-frame clones and is missing some. Of 150,000 to 200,000 clones in the sample, about 80% were seen once. The sequenced material came from PBMCs. All receptors derive from a woman aged 55-70 years in good health and CMV-seropositive.

V usage is TRBV5-6 and J usage is TRBJ1-4; D is uncertain. Germline values: CDR1 SGHDT, CDR2 YYEEEE. V was clipped by 3 bases and J by 7 bases, with 10 bases between them. The CDR3 length is 13 residues. CDR3 bases: TGTGCCAGCAGCTACGGAGTGGTTGAAAAACTGTTTTTT. Its translation: CASSYGVVEKLFF.

V gene TRBV27 combines with J gene TRBJ1-6; D is unclear. The CDR3 has 16 amino acids. V was shortened by 5 bases and J by 0 bases, with 11 bases between the two germline ends. Per germline, CDR1 MNHEY and CDR2 SMNVEV (reference sequence). CDR3 residues: CASSETVSSYNSPLHF. The CDR3 DNA is TGTGCCAGCAGTGAAACAGTCAGCTCCTATAATTCACCCCTCCACTTT.

The CDR3 sequence is CASSLIPGQVADTQYF. In DNA form, the CDR3 reads TGTGCCAGCAGCCTTATACCGGGACAGGTCGCAGATACGCAGTATTTT. V gene TRBV7-9 combines with J gene TRBJ2-3; 8 bases are shared with TRBD1. The CDR3 spans 16 residues. CDR1 and CDR2 from the germline V gene are SEHNR and FQNEAQ (reference sequence). The V gene end was trimmed by 5 bases and the J gene end by 4 bases; junction bases not matched to a gene: 11. Supplemented by reference TRBV7-9 and TRBJ2-3, the full variable domain reads DTGVSQNPRHKITKRGQNVTFRCDPISEHNRLYWYRQTLGQGPEFLTYFQNEAQLEKSRLLSDRFSAERPKGSFSTLEIQRTEQGDSAMYLCASSLIPGQVADTQYFGPGTRLTVL.

The genes are TRBV9 and TRBJ2-3; 9 bases are shared with TRBD2. The trim removed 0 bases at V and 4 bases at J, leaving 6 bases unmatched. The germline V gene encodes CDR1 SGDLS and CDR2 YYNGEE. The CDR3 runs 16 residues. The CDR3 protein is CASSVDQREAADTQYF. The DNA of the CDR3 is TGTGCCAGCAGCGTAGACCAGCGGGAGGCCGCAGATACGCAGTATTTT.

This chain joins TRBV9 and TRBJ2-7, with D possibly matching TRBD2 (5 bases). Germline assignment: CDR1 SGDLS and CDR2 YYNGEE. The CDR3 has 13 residues. Trimming cost V 3 bases and J 0 bases, with 7 bases left between them. The CDR3, as DNA: TGTGCCAGCAGCGGAGGGTCCTCCTACGAGCAGTACTTC. Protein product: CASSGGSSYEQYF.

This clone was observed a handful of times. Other DNA sequences from this sample encode an identical CDR3 as well. The genes are TRBV5-6 and TRBJ2-1, with 9 bases that match TRBD1. The CDR3 is made up of 18 amino acids. Looked up from germline, CDR1 is SGHDT and CDR2 is YYEEEE. V dropped 0 bases and J dropped 7; count of bases not matched to a gene: 14. The CDR3 protein is CASSLGGQGLNTLNEQFF. CDR3 DNA sequence: TGTGCCAGCAGCTTGGGGGGACAGGGTCTTAATACCCTTAATGAGCAGTTCTTC.

Note on this clone: One end of the junction is discordant with germline, which a read error may explain. The sample holds other DNA sequences that translate to the same CDR3. The chain links TRBV28 to TRBJ1-1, with 7 bases that match TRBD1. The CDR3 is made up of 16 amino acids. Per the germline V gene, CDR1 is MDHEN and CDR2 is SYDVKM. DNA of the CDR3: TGTGCCAGCAGTGAGAGGGGGCTTAGGAAAAAAACTGAGGCTTTCTTT. Translating gives CASSERGLRKKTEAFF.

The table lists this clone with a few counts. The genes are TRBV18 and TRBJ2-7; D is uncertain. Trimming left V 0 bases short and J 6 bases short, with 12 bases between. CDR3 size: 14 residues. Germline V gives CDR1 KGHSH, CDR2 LQKENI. CDR3 nucleotide sequence: TGTGCCAGCTCACCACCGACACAAACGACCGAGCAGTACTTC. Its protein product is CASSPPTQTTEQYF. Complete variable domain (other parts from reference TRBV18 and TRBJ2-7): NAGVMQNPRHLVRRRGQEARLRCSPMKGHSHVYWYRQLPEEGLKFMVYLQKENIIDESGMPKERFSAEFPKEGPSILRIQQVVRGDSAAYFCASSPPTQTTEQYFGPGTRLTVT.

The chain is built from TRBV5-1 and TRBJ2-7, with 8 nucleotides matching TRBD2. The CDR3 covers 18 residues. The V gene end was trimmed by 2 bases and the J gene end by 3 bases; junction bases not matched to a gene: 16. Germline-derived CDR1 and CDR2 are SGHRS and YFSETQ. CDR3 sequence: CASSFGVRGGRKVYEQYF. CDR3 DNA: TGCGCCAGCAGCTTCGGTGTCCGAGGCGGGAGGAAGGTCTACGAGCAGTACTTC.

The CDR3 protein is CASSLTGIIYEQYF. CDR3 nucleotide sequence: TGTGCCAGCAGCCTGACAGGGATCATCTACGAGCAGTACTTC. The chain carries TRBV27 and TRBJ2-7; 7 positions agree with TRBD1. With 6 bases clipped from V and 3 bases from J, the junction kept 8 bases outside the gene matches. CDR3 length equals 14 residues. Germline CDR1 and CDR2: MNHEY and SMNVEV (reference sequence).

This chain uses TRBV6-5 with TRBJ2-7; 7 bases agree with TRBD1. The CDR3 is made up of 14 amino acids. Germline V lookup: CDR1 MNHEY, CDR2 SVGAGI. Losses at the gene ends were 8 bases for V and 0 bases for J; bases not matched to a gene: 7. CDR3 nucleotide sequence: TGTGCCAGCCGTGACAGGGACAGCTCCTACGAGCAGTACTTC. It encodes CASRDRDSSYEQYF.

This clone was recorded a few times. The V gene is TRBV4-1, the J gene TRBJ2-7, with D possibly matching TRBD2 (6 bases). The V gene's germline CDR1 is MGHRA and CDR2 YSYEKL. V lost 0 bases, J lost 2 bases, and 14 bases lay in between. The CDR3 has 16 residues. This CDR3 reads CASSQDSGLITYEQYF. CDR3 coding DNA: TGCGCCAGCAGCCAAGATAGCGGACTCATTACCTACGAGCAGTACTTC.

With regard to this clone: Its ends do not fully match the called genes, so a read error is possible. V gene TRBV27 combines with J gene TRBJ2-6; TRBD1 aligns across 9 bases. The CDR3 is 15 residues long. The germline V gene has CDR1 MNHEY and CDR2 SMNVEV (reference sequence). The CDR3 sequence: CASRGDRAGANGLTF. The CDR3 DNA follows: TGTGCCAGCAGAGGGGACAGGGCTGGGGCCAACGGCCTGACTTTC.

This clone was observed a few times. CDR3 sequence (DNA): TGTGCCAGCACCAACCGTGCGGGAGAGGGGAAAAACATTCAGTACTTC. It is translated as CASTNRAGEGKNIQYF. The chain has TRBV28 and TRBJ2-4; 7 bases are shared with TRBD2. The CDR3 length is 16 residues. With 7 bases clipped from V and 4 bases from J, the junction kept 13 bases outside the gene matches. Per germline, CDR1 MDHEN and CDR2 SYDVKM.

The J gene is TRBJ1-5, the V gene TRBV15, with D possibly being TRBD1 (6 bases). CDR3 length equals 15 residues. Germline V gene data show CDR1 as LNHNV and CDR2 as YYDKDF (reference sequence). V was clipped by 0 bases and J by 3 bases, with 9 bases between them. The CDR3 DNA follows: TGTGCCACCAGCAGAGAGACAGGCCCCAATCAGCCCCAGCATTTT. Residues: CATSRETGPNQPQHF.

The chain couples TRBV7-2 to TRBJ2-7; D gene ambiguous. Trimming left V 3 bases short and J 7 bases short, with 10 bases between. This CDR3 is 12 amino acids long. Per the germline V gene, CDR1 is SGHTA and CDR2 is FQGNSA. The CDR3 DNA reads TGTGCCAGCAGCTTTTCGGTCTTGGAGCAGTACTTC. It yields the protein CASSFSVLEQYF. Full variable domain (outside the CDR3, taken from reference TRBV7-2 and TRBJ2-7): GAGVSQSPSNKVTEKGKDVELRCDPISGHTALYWYRQSLGQGLEFLIYFQGNSAPDKSGLPSDRFSAERTGGSVSTLTIQRTQQEDSAVYLCASSFSVLEQYFGPGTRLTVT.

This clone was detected only once. The chain recombines TRBV7-8 with TRBJ1-4; no clear D. V gave up 2 bases and J gave up 8 bases, with 12 bases separating them. CDR1 and CDR2 from the germline V gene are SGHVS and FQNEAQ. The CDR3 runs 14 residues. In DNA form, the CDR3 reads TGTGCCAGCAGCTTAAGGAGGGCGGGGGAAAAACTGTTTTTT. Residues: CASSLRRAGEKLFF.

Of note for this clone: No conserved phenylalanine or tryptophan ends this CDR3, so it is likely a read error. The chain is built from TRBV5-1 and TRBJ2-7; D unresolved. CDR1 and CDR2 from the germline V gene are SGHRS and YFSETQ. The CDR3 spans 15 residues. The V end lost 0 bases, the J end lost 1 base, and 11 bases lay between the germline ends. The CDR3 region has the DNA TGCGCCAGCAGCTTGGAGATGGGCCTATCCTACGAGCAGTACCTC. The encoded protein is CASSLEMGLSYEQYL.

This sequence joins TRBV9 and TRBJ1-2; possible D gene TRBD1, 5 bases. This CDR3 is built from 14 residues. V lost 0 bases to trimming and J lost 9 bases, with 15 bases between them. Germline assignment: CDR1 SGDLS and CDR2 YYNGEE. CDR3 sequence reads: CASSVGGPLSSYTF. For the CDR3, the DNA is TGTGCCAGCAGCGTAGGGGGCCCCCTTAGTAGCTACACCTTC.

This chain joins TRBV5-1 and TRBJ2-7; 10 nucleotides align to TRBD1. J gave up 6 bases and V 0 bases, and 6 bases lay outside the gene matches. This CDR3 region has 15 residues. Per the germline V gene, CDR1 is SGHRS and CDR2 is YFSETQ. The CDR3 spells CASSLAGDRGGEQYF. For the CDR3, the DNA is TGCGCCAGCAGCTTGGCCGGGGACAGGGGCGGCGAGCAGTACTTC.

The chain couples TRBV7-2 to TRBJ1-5; D is unclear. V was cut by 4 bases and J by 3 bases, with 4 bases left in between. The CDR3 loop spans 12 amino acids. Germline V lookup: CDR1 SGHTA, CDR2 FQGNSA. The DNA of the CDR3 is TGTGCCAGCAGCTCAAACAATCAGCCCCAGCATTTT. It specifies CASSSNNQPQHF.

The V call is TRBV4-1, the J call TRBJ2-7; TRBD1 might be the D (6 bases). The germline V and J ends were trimmed by 1 base and 2 bases, with 12 bases remaining between them. Germline CDR1 MGHRA, CDR2 YSYEKL. This CDR3 contains 15 residues. The chain's CDR3 is CASSQVAGDAYEQYF. The CDR3 nucleotides read TGCGCCAGCAGCCAAGTCGCAGGGGATGCCTACGAGCAGTACTTC.